A single sample is the source of the 14 T cell receptor beta chains below, sequenced in a study of CD8+CD57+ T cells in acquired aplastic anemia (dated by TCRdb to between 2018 and 2020). This sample was sequenced with an Illumina HiSeq 2000. Genomic DNA was used as template for profiling of TCR beta VDJ combinations and CDR3 sequences. The public sequencing data were trimmed at Q25 with fastp and processed into clonotypes with MiXCR by TCRdb, which kept only in-frame beta chains. Rows with one shared CDR3 protein collapse into an entry with the most common genes and DNA. The sample table holds 250,000 to 300,000 distinct CDR3 sequences, of which approximately 55% were seen once. The top ten clones comprise 7.5% to 9% of the sample. What was sequenced was sorted CD4+, CD8+, or CD8+CD57+ T cells (not recorded which) from PBMCs. The receptors derive from a human donor with severe aplastic anemia or a healthy control (not recorded which).

This clonotype came up many times. The rearrangement joins TRBV10-3 to TRBJ1-1, with D tentatively TRBD1 (5 bases). CDR1 is ENHRY, CDR2 SYGVKD, per germline. The V gene lost 7 bases and the J gene lost 3 bases, with 15 bases spanning the gap. The CDR3 is 14 amino acids. CDR3 amino acids: CAIMPGIGDTEAFF. The CDR3 DNA reads as TGTGCCATCATGCCCGGGATAGGGGACACTGAAGCTTTCTTT.

The table lists this clonotype with many counts. V is TRBV19 and J is TRBJ1-5; D gene uncertain. With 5 bases removed from V and 6 bases from J, the gap between germline ends came to 14 bases. Germline CDR1 is LNHDA and CDR2 is SQIVND (reference sequence). There are 14 residues in the CDR3. This CDR3 is CASSGGRALQPQHF. CDR3 nucleotide sequence: TGTGCCAGTAGTGGCGGTAGAGCCCTTCAGCCCCAGCATTTT.

A few counts support this clonotype. The CDR3 sequence: CASSGTSGLYEQYF. CDR3 bases: TGTGCCAGCAGCGGGACTAGCGGACTCTACGAGCAGTACTTC. This rearrangement joins TRBV7-2 to TRBJ2-7, with 11 bases lining up with TRBD2. Trimming cost V 5 bases and J 3 bases; bases outside gene matches: 3. The CDR3 is 14 residues long. Germline CDR1 and CDR2: SGHTA and FQGNSA.

V is TRBV6-1 and J is TRBJ2-7, with 11 bases lining up with TRBD1. Germline lookup yields CDR1 MNHNS and CDR2 SASEGT. V shed 1 base, J shed 2 bases, and the junction held 1 base outside the gene matches. The CDR3 spans 15 residues. The CDR3: CASSEGTGGPYEQYF. Here the CDR3 DNA reads TGTGCCAGCAGTGAAGGGACAGGGGGCCCCTACGAGCAGTACTTC.

This chain joins TRBV20-1 and TRBJ1-2, with 8 bases that match TRBD1. Germline V gene sequence: CDR1 DFQATT, CDR2 SNEGSKA (reference sequence). The junction had 7 bases not matched to a gene; V was cut back by 5 bases and J by 5 bases. CDR3 size: 13 residues. DNA of the CDR3: TGCAGTGCTTCAGGGACAGGCGAATATGGCTACACCTTC. It is translated as CSASGTGEYGYTF.

This rearrangement joins TRBV10-3 to TRBJ2-2, with 11 positions matching TRBD1. Trimming removed 5 bases from V and 6 bases from J; junction bases left unmatched: 5. The CDR3 sequence is 15 residues long. Germline loops: CDR1 ENHRY, CDR2 SYGVKD. CDR3 in amino acids: CAISPKGQGAGELFF. As DNA, the CDR3 is TGTGCCATCAGTCCTAAGGGACAGGGGGCCGGGGAGCTGTTTTTT.

The gene calls are TRBV18 and TRBJ1-4, with a tentative D call TRBD1 (5 bases). The germline V and J ends were trimmed by 2 bases and 11 bases, with 18 bases remaining between them. CDR1 and CDR2 (germline): KGHSH, LQKENI. The CDR3 is 15 amino acids. In nucleotides, the CDR3 is TGTGCCAGCTCACCAGACCCCGGGCAGGGCGGCAAACTGTTTTTT. It is translated as CASSPDPGQGGKLFF.

The chain is built from TRBV2 and TRBJ2-6; D ambiguous. Germline V gene lookup returns CDR1 SNHLY and CDR2 FYNNEI. Between the trimmed V and J ends, which lost 5 bases and 0 bases, there was a span of 8 bases. The CDR3 contains 15 residues. This chain's CDR3 is CASSKEPSGANVLTF. In nucleotides, the CDR3 is TGTGCCAGCAGTAAAGAGCCCTCTGGGGCCAACGTCCTGACTTTC. The complete variable domain, with remaining parts taken from reference TRBV2 and TRBJ2-6, reads EPEVTQTPSHQVTQMGQEVILRCVPISNHLYFYWYRQILGQKVEFLVSFYNNEISEKSEIFDDQFSVERPDGSNFTLKIRSTKLEDSAMYFCASSKEPSGANVLTFGAGSRLTVL.

This clonotype was counted at least ten times. J is TRBJ1-6 and V is TRBV6-5, with D perhaps TRBD1 (6 bases). Germline CDR1 MNHEY, CDR2 SVGAGI. The length of the CDR3 is 16 residues. V lost 5 bases and J 9 bases, leaving 20 bases between the germline ends. The CDR3, as DNA: TGTGCCAGCAGTCCCCTCGGGGGCCGAGGGGGTTCACCCCTCCACTTT. As protein: CASSPLGGRGGSPLHF.

The chain combines TRBV20-1 with TRBJ2-7; 10 bases are shared with TRBD2. The V segment lost 0 bases and the J segment 5 bases; nucleotides outside the gene matches: 4. The CDR3 spans 14 residues. Germline values: CDR1 DFQATT, CDR2 SNEGSKA (reference sequence). The CDR3 loop is CSARDPSGRDEQYF. Here the CDR3 DNA reads TGCAGTGCTAGAGACCCTAGCGGGAGAGACGAGCAGTACTTC.

This clonotype has only one observation. The junction departs from germline at one end; a sequencing error may be responsible. V is TRBV29-1 and J is TRBJ1-3; TRBD1 is a possible D gene (6 bases). This CDR3 spans 15 amino acids. Germline-derived CDR1 and CDR2 are SQVTM and ANQGSEA. The CDR3 loop is CGVEDRQGQGNTIYF. The CDR3 DNA follows: TGCGGCGTTGAAGATAGGCAGGGGCAAGGAAACACCATATATTTT. Filled out from reference TRBV29-1 and TRBJ1-3, the complete variable domain reads SAVISQKPSRDICQRGTSLTIQCQVDSQVTMMFWYRQQPGQSLTLIATANQGSEATYESGFVIDKFPISRPNLTFSTLTVSNMSPEDSSIYLCGVEDRQGQGNTIYFGEGSWLTVV.

V is TRBV30 and J is TRBJ2-1; the match to TRBD2 covers 8 bases. This CDR3 is built from 13 residues. The V gene end was trimmed by 8 bases and the J gene end by 1 base; junction bases not matched to a gene: 4. Germline CDR1 GTSNPN, CDR2 SVGIG (reference sequence). The CDR3 nucleotides are TGTGCCCAAGCGGGGGAGTCCTACAATGAGCAGTTCTTC. Its protein is CAQAGESYNEQFF. The whole variable domain, remainder taken from reference TRBV30 and TRBJ2-1, is SQTIHQWPATLVQPVGSPLSLECTVEGTSNPNLYWYRQAAGRGLQLLFYSVGIGQISSEVPQNLSASRPQDRQFILSSKKLLLSDSGFYLCAQAGESYNEQFFGPGTRLTVL.

The rearrangement joins TRBV10-1 to TRBJ2-7; weak D call: TRBD1 (5 bases). This CDR3 is built from 15 residues. V lost 0 bases and J lost 0, with 9 bases in between. The germline V gene encodes CDR1 WNHNN and CDR2 SYGVQD (reference sequence). The CDR3 DNA is TGCGCCAGCAGTGAGTCGACAGAGAGCTCCTACGAGCAGTACTTC. Translation: CASSESTESSYEQYF.

The chain employs TRBV5-1 and TRBJ2-5; the D gene is possibly TRBD2 (6 bases). Trimming pared 0 bases from V and 2 bases from J, leaving 8 bases between. This CDR3 has 14 amino acids. Germline lookup yields CDR1 SGHRS and CDR2 YFSETQ. CDR3: CASSLAREQETQYF. The CDR3, as DNA: TGCGCCAGCAGCTTGGCCCGGGAGCAAGAGACCCAGTACTTC.